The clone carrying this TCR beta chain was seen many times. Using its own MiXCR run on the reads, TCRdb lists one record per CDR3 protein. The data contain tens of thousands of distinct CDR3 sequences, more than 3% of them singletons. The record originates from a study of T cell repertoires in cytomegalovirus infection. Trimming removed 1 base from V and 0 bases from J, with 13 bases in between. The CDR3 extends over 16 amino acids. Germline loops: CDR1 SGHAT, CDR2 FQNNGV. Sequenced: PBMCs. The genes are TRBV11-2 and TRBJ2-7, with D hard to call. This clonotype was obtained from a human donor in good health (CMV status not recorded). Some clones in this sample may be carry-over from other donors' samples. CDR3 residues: CASSLVTRRPSYEQYF. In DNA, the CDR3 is TGTGCCAGCAGCTTAGTGACGCGACGGCCCTCCTACGAGCAGTACTTC.